The 3 T cell receptor beta chains listed next were all sequenced from one sample in a study of blood T cell repertoires in COVID-19. Only in-frame clones appear in the TCRdb table, and some are missing; sequencing was by immunoSEQ multiplex PCR. The data show over 100,000 clones, with approximately 83% seen just once and approximately 10% held by the top ten. Material for sequencing was peripheral blood. Receptors originate from a man of 80 years or more with acute or convalescent COVID-19.

This clone came up a few times. The rearrangement links TRBV28 to TRBJ2-3; maybe TRBD2 (6 bases). The V gene's germline CDR1 is MDHEN and CDR2 SYDVKM. V gave up 8 bases and J gave up 0 bases, with 12 bases separating them. CDR3 size: 14 residues. The CDR3 spells CASVSGTSTDTQYF. DNA of the CDR3: TGTGCCAGCGTTAGCGGAACTAGCACAGATACGCAGTATTTT. The entire variable domain, with the rest obtained from reference TRBV28 and TRBJ2-3, is as follows: DVKVTQSSRYLVKRTGEKVFLECVQDMDHENMFWYRQDPGLGLRLIYFSYDVKMKEKGDIPEGYSVSREKKERFSLILESASTNQTSMYLCASVSGTSTDTQYFGPGTRLTVL.

The chain combines TRBV14 with TRBJ2-3; possible D gene TRBD1, 6 bases. V lost 1 base and J lost 0, with 11 bases in between. The V gene's germline CDR1 is SGHDN and CDR2 FVKESK. This CDR3 has 16 residues. This chain's CDR3 is CASSQAGHPSTDTQYF. CDR3 DNA sequence: TGTGCCAGCAGCCAAGCGGGACACCCGAGCACAGATACGCAGTATTTT.

V usage is TRBV11-2 and J usage is TRBJ1-2; 8 positions match TRBD1. The CDR3 has 14 amino acids. CDR1 SGHAT and CDR2 FQNNGV come from the germline V gene. V lost 5 bases and J lost 7; bases outside the gene matches: 9. The DNA for the CDR3 is TGTGCCAGCAGCCCAGGACAGGGCGGCCTTGGCTACACCTTC. Translated, it gives CASSPGQGGLGYTF.